This passage covers 22 T cell receptor beta chains from one sample sequenced in a study of CD8+ T cells in alopecia areata. Treatment specified: oral pan-JAK inhibitor, 5-10 mg twice daily. It was cDNA, reverse transcribed from extracted RNA, that served as the sequencing template. Assay used: immunoSEQ multiplex PCR; TCRdb lists only in-frame clones, some missing. The sample includes over 100,000 clones, around 56% of them seen just once. This specimen was CD4+ T cells sorted from blood, taken at week 4, from a patient treated with tofacitinib. All receptors come from a human donor with alopecia areata.

This clone was found a few times. The V and J genes are TRBV29-1 and TRBJ1-2; 8 bases match TRBD1. This CDR3 spans 16 amino acids. CDR1 is SQVTM and CDR2 is ANQGSEA in the germline V gene. V was clipped by 0 bases and J by 4 bases; unmatched bases: 10. In nucleotides, the CDR3 is TGCAGCGTTGAAGACCCCTTCGGACAGGGCTTCTATGGCTACACCTTC. Its translation is CSVEDPFGQGFYGYTF.

V usage is TRBV5-1 and J usage is TRBJ2-5; TRBD2 is a possible D gene (5 bases). The CDR3 runs to 14 residues. Germline lookup yields CDR1 SGHRS and CDR2 YFSETQ. The V and J ends lost 2 bases and 5 bases respectively, with 13 bases between them. The CDR3 is CASSFSGGEETQYF. The DNA for the CDR3 is TGCGCCAGCAGCTTTTCCGGAGGAGAGGAGACCCAGTACTTC.

The rearrangement uses TRBV30 and TRBJ1-2, with D unresolved. The CDR3 is 12 residues long. V was cut by 1 base and J by 7 bases, with 10 bases left in between. Germline CDR1 GTSNPN, CDR2 SVGIG (reference sequence). CDR3 loop: CAWSAASPGYTF. The DNA for the CDR3 is TGTGCCTGGAGTGCGGCGTCCCCTGGCTACACCTTC. The entire variable domain, with the rest obtained from reference TRBV30 and TRBJ1-2, is as follows: SQTIHQWPATLVQPVGSPLSLECTVEGTSNPNLYWYRQAAGRGLQLLFYSVGIGQISSEVPQNLSASRPQDRQFILSSKKLLLSDSGFYLCAWSAASPGYTFGSGTRLTVV.

V usage is TRBV6-1 and J usage is TRBJ1-1; D is unclear. CDR1 and CDR2 from the germline V gene are MNHNS and SASEGT. This CDR3 region has 11 residues. V was shortened by 2 bases and J by 10 bases, with 8 bases between the two germline ends. This chain's CDR3 is CASSETTGAFF. DNA for the CDR3: TGTGCCAGCAGTGAAACCACCGGAGCTTTCTTT.

This rearrangement joins TRBV6-6 to TRBJ1-1; 8 positions agree with TRBD1. CDR3 length equals 15 residues. CDR1 MNHNY and CDR2 SVGAGI come from the germline V gene (reference sequence). After removal of 6 bases from V and 3 bases from J, the junction contained 9 bases not matched to a gene. The DNA for the CDR3 is TGTGCCAGCAGAACACAGGGGGGTCCCTACACTGAAGCTTTCTTT. Translated: CASRTQGGPYTEAFF.

Of note for this clone: Other DNA sequences within the sample encode an identical CDR3. The CDR3 DNA sequence: TGTGCCTGGAGTGTCTCGGGCTATGGCTACACCTTC. This codes for CAWSVSGYGYTF. The rearrangement uses TRBV30 and TRBJ1-2; D is unclear. Trimming removed 0 bases from V and 4 bases from J, with 6 bases in between. The CDR3 extends over 12 amino acids. Looked up from germline, CDR1 is GTSNPN and CDR2 is SVGIG (reference sequence).

This clone occurred once. The chain recombines TRBV2 with TRBJ2-7; D gene uncertain. The CDR3 is 12 residues long. The V gene's germline CDR1 is SNHLY and CDR2 FYNNEI. With 4 bases removed from V and 4 bases from J, the gap between germline ends came to 8 bases. DNA for the CDR3: TGTGCCAGCAGTGTTTTGGGTTACGAGCAGTACTTC. Translation gives CASSVLGYEQYF. The complete variable domain, with remaining parts taken from reference TRBV2 and TRBJ2-7, reads EPEVTQTPSHQVTQMGQEVILRCVPISNHLYFYWYRQILGQKVEFLVSFYNNEISEKSEIFDDQFSVERPDGSNFTLKIRSTKLEDSAMYFCASSVLGYEQYFGPGTRLTVT.

This rearrangement joins TRBV27 to TRBJ2-2, with D possibly being TRBD2 (7 bases). The germline gives CDR1 MNHEY, CDR2 SMNVEV (reference sequence). Trimming stripped 4 bases from V and 7 bases from J, with 16 bases between. This CDR3 is 15 amino acids long. The CDR3 region has the DNA TGTGCCAGCAGTTCCGCAAGGGGGGGCGGCGGGGAGCTGTTTTTT. It is translated as CASSSARGGGGELFF.

The gene calls are TRBV29-1 and TRBJ1-2, with D tentatively TRBD1 (6 bases). CDR3 length: 13 residues. Germline assignment: CDR1 SQVTM and CDR2 ANQGSEA. Between the trimmed V and J ends, which lost 6 bases and 4 bases, there was a span of 15 bases. CDR3 bases: TGCAGCGTATCGACAGGCATGGCCTATGGCTACACCTTC. It codes for CSVSTGMAYGYTF.

This clone appeared once. Other DNA sequences from this sample encode an identical CDR3 as well. The chain joins TRBV7-3 to TRBJ1-1, with D uncertain. Per germline, CDR1 SGHTA and CDR2 FQGTGA. Trimming pared 4 bases from V and 1 base from J, leaving 7 bases between. The CDR3 length is 13 residues. The CDR3 protein is CASSSDGNTEAFF. The CDR3 DNA reads as TGTGCCAGCAGCTCGGACGGGAACACTGAAGCTTTCTTT.

The chain couples TRBV30 to TRBJ1-2, with unresolved D. The ends were cut back, 5 bases at V and 2 bases at J, with 12 bases in the middle. Germline values: CDR1 GTSNPN, CDR2 SVGIG (reference sequence). The CDR3 contains 13 residues. CDR3 DNA: TGTGCCTGGTGTCGCCCCCACAACTATGGCTACACCTTC. This codes for CAWCRPHNYGYTF.

This clone appeared once. The chain employs TRBV30 and TRBJ1-1; D gene unclear. The germline V and J ends were trimmed by 4 bases and 0 bases, with 6 bases remaining between them. The CDR3 contains 12 residues. Germline V gene lookup returns CDR1 GTSNPN and CDR2 SVGIG (reference sequence). CDR3 protein: CAWIMMNTEAFF. DNA of the CDR3: TGTGCCTGGATCATGATGAACACTGAAGCTTTCTTT.

The V and J genes are TRBV6-1 and TRBJ2-7, with 8 bases that match TRBD1. The junction had 5 bases not matched to a gene; V was cut back by 7 bases and J by 0 bases. Per the germline V gene, CDR1 is MNHNS and CDR2 is SASEGT. The CDR3 has 14 residues. CDR3 sequence (DNA): TGTGCCAGCAAGCCGGGACAGGCCTCCTACGAGCAGTACTTC. This translates into CASKPGQASYEQYF.

In nucleotides, the CDR3 is TGTGCCAGCTCACCCGGACAGGATCAAGAGACCCAGTACTTC. Protein product: CASSPGQDQETQYF. This chain uses TRBV18 with TRBJ2-5, with 7 bases aligning to TRBD1. The CDR3 is 14 amino acids. J gave up 2 bases and V 3 bases, and 3 bases lay outside the gene matches. In germline, CDR1 is KGHSH, CDR2 LQKENI.

CDR3: CSVALGGQYGYTF. Written as DNA, the CDR3 is TGCAGCGTTGCTCTGGGGGGACAGTATGGCTACACCTTC. V gene TRBV29-1 combines with J gene TRBJ1-2; 7 nucleotides line up with TRBD1. The CDR3 sequence is 13 residues long. Germline assignment: CDR1 SQVTM and CDR2 ANQGSEA. V was pared by 4 bases and J by 5 bases, with 7 bases of the junction left unmatched.

The CDR3 DNA sequence: TGTGCCAGCAGCGTAGGGCAGGGAGAGTACAATGAGCAGTTCTTC. Encoded protein: CASSVGQGEYNEQFF. The V gene is TRBV9, the J gene TRBJ2-1, with D possibly called TRBD1 or TRBD2 (5 bases each). The germline gives CDR1 SGDLS, CDR2 YYNGEE. This CDR3 spans 15 amino acids. Trimming pared 0 bases from V and 4 bases from J, leaving 11 bases between.

This clone was observed a handful of times. The chain carries TRBV29-1 and TRBJ2-4; the match to TRBD2 covers 8 bases. CDR1 SQVTM and CDR2 ANQGSEA come from the germline V gene. Trimming at V came to 6 bases and at J to 2 bases, leaving 3 bases not matched to a gene. The length of the CDR3 is 13 residues. CDR3 DNA: TGCAGCGTCGGGGGGGGATCCAAAAACATTCAGTACTTC. Protein product: CSVGGGSKNIQYF.

The chain has TRBV7-8 and TRBJ1-5; D may be TRBD1 (6 bases). The V gene lost 1 base and the J gene lost 6 bases, with 13 bases spanning the gap. Germline loops: CDR1 SGHVS, CDR2 FQNEAQ. The CDR3 extends over 15 amino acids. CDR3 amino acids: CASSLVRGRGQPQHF. DNA for the CDR3: TGTGCCAGCAGCTTAGTAAGGGGCAGGGGTCAGCCCCAGCATTTT.

A few counts support this clone. The rearrangement uses TRBV19 and TRBJ1-2; no clear D gene. The length of the CDR3 is 14 residues. Germline lookup yields CDR1 LNHDA and CDR2 SQIVND (reference sequence). The V and J ends lost 5 bases and 2 bases respectively, with 12 bases between them. The CDR3, as DNA: TGTGCCAGTAGTTTGTCTGCGAGGAACTATGGCTACACCTTC. Protein sequence: CASSLSARNYGYTF.

This clone was picked up a small number of times. The chain joins TRBV12-5 to TRBJ2-7; the D gene could be TRBD1 or TRBD2 (6 bases each). Trimming stripped 6 bases from V and 3 bases from J, with 18 bases between. The CDR3 has 15 residues. CDR1 is LGHNT, CDR2 FRNRAP, per germline. Here the CDR3 reads CASGLGGGTIYEQYF. The CDR3 DNA reads TGTGCTAGTGGCCTGGGGGGCGGAACCATCTACGAGCAGTACTTC.

This chain uses TRBV30 with TRBJ1-4, with 9 bases aligning to TRBD1. Germline trimming cut 3 bases from V and 8 bases from J; bases unmatched to any gene: 7. The CDR3 totals 14 residues. Germline V gene sequence: CDR1 GTSNPN, CDR2 SVGIG (reference sequence). CDR3 coding DNA: TGTGCCTGGAGAAGATTGGACAGGGGAGAAAAACTGTTTTTT. It codes for CAWRRLDRGEKLFF.

The chain links TRBV15 to TRBJ1-1; TRBD1 is a possible D gene (6 bases). Germline assignment: CDR1 LNHNV and CDR2 YYDKDF (reference sequence). The CDR3 sequence is 12 residues long. Trimming shortened V by 5 bases and J by 7 bases, and 11 bases separated the two germline ends. In DNA form, the CDR3 reads TGTGCCACCAGCTGGGACATTTATGAAGCTTTCTTT. Protein product: CATSWDIYEAFF.